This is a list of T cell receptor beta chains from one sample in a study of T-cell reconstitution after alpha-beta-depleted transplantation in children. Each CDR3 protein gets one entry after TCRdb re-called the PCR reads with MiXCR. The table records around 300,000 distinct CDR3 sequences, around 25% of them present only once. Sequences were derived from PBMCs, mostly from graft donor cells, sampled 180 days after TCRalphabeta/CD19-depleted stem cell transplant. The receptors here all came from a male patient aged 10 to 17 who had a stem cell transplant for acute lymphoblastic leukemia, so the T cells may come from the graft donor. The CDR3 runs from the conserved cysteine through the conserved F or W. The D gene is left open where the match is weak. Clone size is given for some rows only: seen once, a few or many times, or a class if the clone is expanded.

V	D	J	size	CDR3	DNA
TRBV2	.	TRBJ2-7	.	CASNPSLSSYEQYF	TGTGCCAGCAACCCCTCGCTAAGCTCCTACGAGCAGTACTTC
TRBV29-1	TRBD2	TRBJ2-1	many	CSVLAGKRNEQFF	TGCAGCGTCCTAGCGGGGAAACGCAATGAGCAGTTCTTC
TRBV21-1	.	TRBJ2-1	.	CASNRTRGGNEQFF	TGTGCCAGCAATCGGACTAGGGGCGGCAATGAGCAGTTCTTC
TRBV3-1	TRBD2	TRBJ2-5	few	CASSQRGTSSYLYQETQYF	TGTGCCAGCAGCCAAAGAGGGACTAGCTCCTACCTGTACCAAGAGACCCAGTACTTC
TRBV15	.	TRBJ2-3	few	CATSRDLQGRGTDTQYF	TGTGCCACCAGCAGAGATCTCCAGGGGCGAGGCACAGATACGCAGTATTTT
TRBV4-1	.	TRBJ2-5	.	CASSPGEVAGETQYF	TGCGCCAGCAGCCCCGGGGAGGTAGCAGGCGAGACCCAGTACTTC
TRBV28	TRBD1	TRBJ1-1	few	CASSQQGAGTEAFF	TGTGCCAGCAGCCAACAGGGGGCGGGGACTGAAGCTTTCTTT
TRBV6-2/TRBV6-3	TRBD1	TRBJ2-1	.	CASRTGDEGSDAEQFF	TGTGCCAGCAGGACAGGGGATGAGGGGTCCGACGCTGAGCAGTTCTTC
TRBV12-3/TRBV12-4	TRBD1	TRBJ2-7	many	CASSFGDRGYEQYF	TGTGCCAGCAGTTTTGGTGACAGGGGTTACGAGCAGTACTTC
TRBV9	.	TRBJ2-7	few	CASSVGVGAPLSYEQYF	TGTGCCAGCAGCGTAGGGGTGGGGGCCCCGCTCTCCTACGAGCAGTACTTC
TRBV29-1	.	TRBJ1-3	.	CSVAGDGNTIYF	TGCAGCGTTGCCGGGGACGGAAACACCATATATTTT
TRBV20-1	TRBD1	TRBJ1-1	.	CSATGTEYTEAFF	TGCAGTGCTACCGGGACAGAGTACACTGAAGCTTTCTTT
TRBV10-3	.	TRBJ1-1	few	CAIGRAWGGTEAFF	TGTGCCATCGGTAGAGCGTGGGGCGGCACTGAAGCTTTCTTT
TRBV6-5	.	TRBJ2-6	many	CASSYSKGGLSGANVLTF	TGTGCCAGCAGTTACTCGAAGGGGGGCCTCTCTGGGGCCAACGTCCTGACTTTC
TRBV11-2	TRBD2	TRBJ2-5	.	CASSPMGLAGGYQETQYF	TGTGCCAGCAGCCCAATGGGGTTGGCGGGAGGGTACCAAGAGACCCAGTACTTC
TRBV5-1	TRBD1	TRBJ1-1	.	CASSLEDRSYTEAFF	TGCGCCAGCAGCTTGGAGGACAGGTCATACACTGAAGCTTTCTTT
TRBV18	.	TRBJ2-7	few	CASSAIGGHTTYEQYF	TGTGCCAGCTCAGCCATCGGAGGTCACACGACCTACGAGCAGTACTTC
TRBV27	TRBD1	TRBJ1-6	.	CASSSGQRNPPLHF	TGTGCCAGCAGTTCGGGACAGAGGAATCCACCCCTCCACTTT
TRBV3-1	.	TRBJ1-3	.	CASSQVQGNTIYF	TGTGCCAGCAGCCAAGTCCAGGGAAACACCATATATTTT
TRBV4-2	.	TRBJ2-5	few	CASSPSGTNEETQYF	TGTGCCAGCAGCCCCTCCGGGACGAATGAAGAGACCCAGTACTTC
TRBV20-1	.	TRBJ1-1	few	CSARGLQGMNTEAFF	TGCAGTGCTAGAGGCCTCCAGGGGATGAACACTGAAGCTTTCTTT
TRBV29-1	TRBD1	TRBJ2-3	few	CSVKQGAATDTQYF	TGCAGCGTGAAACAGGGGGCGGCCACAGATACGCAGTATTTT
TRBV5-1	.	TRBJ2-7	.	CASNPRGQSYEQYF	TGCGCCAGCAACCCCAGAGGACAGTCCTACGAGCAGTACTTC
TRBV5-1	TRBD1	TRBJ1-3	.	CASSLKTGGAGNTIYF	TGCGCCAGCAGCTTGAAGACAGGGGGCGCAGGAAACACCATATATTTT
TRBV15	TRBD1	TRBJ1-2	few	CATSRGDRTQGYTF	TGTGCCACCAGCAGAGGGGACAGGACTCAGGGCTACACCTTC
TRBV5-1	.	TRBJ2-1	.	CASSLVVSEQFF	TGCGCCAGCAGCTTGGTTGTGAGTGAGCAGTTCTTC
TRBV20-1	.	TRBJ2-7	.	CSATPRPQGRHEQYF	TGCAGTGCTACCCCACGGCCGCAGGGACGCCACGAGCAGTACTTC
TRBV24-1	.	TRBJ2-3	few	CATSDLPHTQYF	TGTGCCACCAGTGATTTACCGCATACGCAGTATTTT
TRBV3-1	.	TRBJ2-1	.	CASRQGVMGRPWGNEQFF	TGTGCCAGCAGACAAGGGGTTATGGGGAGGCCCTGGGGGAATGAGCAGTTCTTC
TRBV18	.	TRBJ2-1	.	CASSPRTRNSYNEQFF	TGTGCCAGCTCACCGCGGACTCGAAACTCCTACAATGAGCAGTTCTTC
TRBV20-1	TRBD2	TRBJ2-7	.	CSARDPAFLAGGPGEQYF	TGCAGTGCTAGAGACCCGGCCTTTCTAGCGGGAGGGCCTGGCGAGCAGTACTTC
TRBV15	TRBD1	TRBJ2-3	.	CATSGHFGQGASTDTQYF	TGTGCCACCAGCGGACACTTCGGACAGGGCGCTAGCACAGATACGCAGTATTTT
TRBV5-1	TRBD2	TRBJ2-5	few	CASSLSGRMIETQYF	TGCGCCAGCAGCTTAAGCGGGAGAATGATAGAGACCCAGTACTTC
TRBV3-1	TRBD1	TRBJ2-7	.	CASSHLTGAYEQYF	TGTGCCAGCAGCCATCTGACAGGGGCCTACGAGCAGTACTTC
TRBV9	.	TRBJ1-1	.	CASSVEGWMNTEAFF	TGTGCCAGCAGCGTAGAGGGGTGGATGAACACTGAAGCTTTCTTT
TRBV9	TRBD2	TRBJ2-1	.	CASSSPSGRGGNEQFF	TGTGCCAGCAGCTCACCGAGCGGGAGAGGGGGGAATGAGCAGTTCTTC
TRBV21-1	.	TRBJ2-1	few	CASSKARLAGGGYNEQFF	TGTGCCAGCAGCAAAGCGAGACTAGCGGGAGGGGGCTATAATGAGCAGTTCTTC
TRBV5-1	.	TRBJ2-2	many	CASSTGQTNTGELFF	TGCGCCAGCAGCACAGGACAGACGAACACCGGGGAGCTGTTTTTT
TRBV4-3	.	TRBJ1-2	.	CASSQRKGADYGYTF	TGCGCCAGCAGCCAAAGGAAAGGGGCGGACTATGGCTACACCTTC
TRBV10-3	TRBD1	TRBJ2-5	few	CATKNRQGLYETQYF	TGTGCCACAAAAAATCGACAGGGATTATACGAGACCCAGTACTTC
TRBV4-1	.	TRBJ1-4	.	CASSQAGLLEKLFF	TGCGCCAGCAGCCAAGCAGGGCTTCTTGAAAAACTGTTTTTT
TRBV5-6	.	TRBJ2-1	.	CASSDHARQEFF	TGTGCCAGCAGCGATCACGCACGACAGGAGTTCTTC
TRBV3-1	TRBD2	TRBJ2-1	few	CASSGYGTRGIFSYNEQFF	TGTGCCAGCTCGGGTTACGGGACTAGAGGTATCTTCTCCTACAATGAGCAGTTCTTC
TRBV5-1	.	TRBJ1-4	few	CASSPGGGRTNEKLFF	TGCGCCAGCAGCCCCGGAGGCGGTCGTACGAATGAAAAACTGTTTTTT
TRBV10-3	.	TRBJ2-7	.	CAISFGQGGEQYF	TGTGCCATCAGCTTCGGCCAGGGCGGCGAGCAGTACTTC
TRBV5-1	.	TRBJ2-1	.	CASSLERVSSYNEQFF	TGCGCCAGCAGCTTGGAAAGGGTATCAAGCTACAATGAGCAGTTCTTC
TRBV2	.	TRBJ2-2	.	CASRSALRTGELFF	TGTGCCAGCCGCAGCGCGTTGAGGACCGGGGAGCTGTTTTTT
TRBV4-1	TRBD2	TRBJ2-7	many	CASSQDGTSGTTSYEQYF	TGCGCCAGCAGCCAGGACGGGACTAGCGGGACCACCTCCTACGAGCAGTACTTC
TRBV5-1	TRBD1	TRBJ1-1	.	CASSSPDRLTEAFF	TGCGCCAGCAGCTCTCCGGACAGGCTGACTGAAGCTTTCTTT
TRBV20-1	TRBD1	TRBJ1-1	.	CSAFGQDPITNTEAFF	TGCAGTGCTTTTGGACAGGATCCGATTACGAACACTGAAGCTTTCTTT
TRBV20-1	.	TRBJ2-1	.	CSASAEDITGHLYNEQFF	TGCAGTGCTAGCGCAGAGGACATTACAGGACACCTTTACAATGAGCAGTTCTTC
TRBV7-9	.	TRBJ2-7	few	CASSFYSLGGVYEQYF	TGTGCCAGCAGTTTCTATAGTCTTGGAGGCGTGTACGAGCAGTACTTC
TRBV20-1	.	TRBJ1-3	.	CSARSYLGIRDTIYF	TGCAGTGCTAGATCCTACCTCGGGATAAGGGACACCATATATTTT
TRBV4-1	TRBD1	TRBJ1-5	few	CASSLDRDPLSNQPQHF	TGCGCCAGCAGCCTCGACAGGGACCCCCTAAGCAATCAGCCCCAGCATTTT
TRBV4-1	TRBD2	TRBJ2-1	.	CASSQAGRTRNYNEQFF	TGCGCCAGCAGCCAAGCTGGGCGGACTAGAAACTACAATGAGCAGTTCTTC
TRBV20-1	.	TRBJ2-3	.	CSARHAGALRWTDTQYF	TGCAGTGCTAGACACGCGGGCGCCCTTAGATGGACAGATACGCAGTATTTT
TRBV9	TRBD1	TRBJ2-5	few	CASSGGQGHRQETQYF	TGTGCCAGCAGCGGAGGACAGGGGCATCGGCAAGAGACCCAGTACTTC
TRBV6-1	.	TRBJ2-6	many	CASSASGANVLTF	TGTGCCAGCAGCGCCTCTGGGGCCAACGTCCTGACATTC
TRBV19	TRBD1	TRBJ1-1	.	CASIMGQLNTEAFF	TGTGCCAGTATAATGGGACAGTTGAACACTGAAGCTTTCTTT
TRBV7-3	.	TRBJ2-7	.	CASSLGILTPQAYEQYF	TGTGCCAGCAGCTTAGGTATATTGACCCCTCAAGCCTACGAGCAGTACTTC